This TCR beta chain is drawn from a study of blood T cells in healthy people across ages. Primers used in a second PCR of about 6 to 12 cycles were a sample-barcoded 5' primer and a J-beta primer mix. Each cDNA molecule was tagged by a template-switch adaptor with 12 random nucleotides. TCRdb redid the calling of the 5' RACE reads with MiXCR, one entry per CDR3 protein. The sample consists of under 850,000 distinct CDR3 sequences, 35% to 40% of them appearing once. In germline, CDR1 is LNHNV, CDR2 YYDKDF (reference sequence). Deletions cut 3 bases from V and 3 bases from J, with 21 bases between. The CDR3 is made up of 17 amino acids. Study results and caveats: Conclusively comparing naive with antigen-experienced cells was impossible with unsorted PBMCs. Considered underestimates were the diversity estimates obtained from one million T cells. Diversity was higher, and naive CD4+ cells more numerous, in long-lived donors than in aged donors.

On this clonotype: What it binds is not known.

The source is a young man in good health. The sequenced material came from blood. The V and J genes are TRBV15 and TRBJ2-7; D unresolved. The CDR3 bases are TGTGCCACCAGCAGGAGTAAGGTGATACCCGACTTCTACGAGCAGTACTTC. It is translated as CATSRSKVIPDFYEQYF. The full variable domain, with the rest looked up from reference TRBV15 and TRBJ2-7, is DAMVIQNPRYQVTQFGKPVTLSCSQTLNHNVMYWYQQKSSQAPKLLFHYYDKDFNNEADTPDNFQSRRPNTSFCFLDIRSPGLGDTAMYLCATSRSKVIPDFYEQYFGPGTRLTVT.